A selection of T cell receptor beta chains follows, all from one sample in a study of blood T cell repertoires in COVID-19. Clones were sequenced by immunoSEQ multiplex PCR, and TCRdb holds only the in-frame ones, with some missing. The table lists around 250,000 clones, approximately 84% of them singletons. The sample consisted of peripheral blood. Source of these receptors: a woman of 80 years or more with acute or convalescent COVID-19. Each CDR3 is given with its conserved first and last residue. Each record gives: clone size, J gene, D gene, CDR3 length, V gene, CDR3 DNA, CDR3 protein. The D gene is left open where the match is weak. Clone size is stated in some rows and not others, as once, few, many or a class when expanded.

size: .; J: TRBJ2-5; D: .; length: 14; V: TRBV2; DNA: TGTGCCAGCAGTGGTCAGGGAGGTAGGGAGACCCAGTACTTC; CDR3: CASSGQGGRETQYF
size: .; J: TRBJ1-5; D: TRBD1; length: 15; V: TRBV19; DNA: TGTGCCAGTAGTACCGGGACAGGGGTCAATCAGCCCCAGCATTTT; CDR3: CASSTGTGVNQPQHF
size: .; J: TRBJ2-5; D: TRBD1; length: 13; V: TRBV11-2; DNA: TGTGCCAGCAGCTCGGACAGGGGGGAGACCCAGTACTTC; CDR3: CASSSDRGETQYF
size: .; J: TRBJ2-6; D: TRBD1; length: 19; V: TRBV7-2; DNA: TGTGCCAGCAGCTTCCTTGGACAGGCTGCGGGTTCTGGGGCCAACGTCCTGACTTTC; CDR3: CASSFLGQAAGSGANVLTF
size: .; J: TRBJ2-3; D: TRBD1; length: 16; V: TRBV5-1; DNA: TGCGCCAGCAGCTTAGAGGGGGCTACTAGCACAGATACGCAGTATTTT; CDR3: CASSLEGATSTDTQYF
size: .; J: TRBJ2-2; D: .; length: 16; V: TRBV5-1; DNA: TGCGCCAGCAGCTTGGTAGTAGCGGCGAACACCGGGGAGCTGTTTTTT; CDR3: CASSLVVAANTGELFF
size: few; J: TRBJ2-5; D: TRBD2; length: 14; V: TRBV5-8; DNA: TGTGCCAGCAGCACGGGACTAGGTCAAGAGACCCAGTACTTC; CDR3: CASSTGLGQETQYF
size: .; J: TRBJ2-3; D: TRBD2; length: 17; V: TRBV7-8; DNA: TGTGCCAGCAGTCTTCCCACGACTAGCGGGGCCACAGATACGCAGTATTTT; CDR3: CASSLPTTSGATDTQYF
size: .; J: TRBJ2-2; D: .; length: 14; V: TRBV5-5; DNA: TGTGCCAGCAGCTTGGGAGCGAACACCGGGGAGCTGTTTTTT; CDR3: CASSLGANTGELFF
size: .; J: TRBJ2-7; D: TRBD2; length: 22; V: TRBV10-1; DNA: TGCGCCAGCAGTCTCCGGCCGGGATTTATGGGACTAGCGGGATACTGCTCCTACGAGCAGTACTTC; CDR3: CASSLRPGFMGLAGYCSYEQYF
size: once; J: TRBJ2-7; D: .; length: 14; V: TRBV28; DNA: TGTGCCAGCAGTCGCTTCCAGAGTCTAGCGGAGCAGTACTTC; CDR3: CASSRFQSLAEQYF
size: .; J: TRBJ2-7; D: TRBD2; length: 16; V: TRBV28; DNA: TGTGCCAGCAACCCGGGACTAGCGGGACGCTACTACGAGCAGTACTTC; CDR3: CASNPGLAGRYYEQYF
size: .; J: TRBJ2-7; D: TRBD2; length: 15; V: TRBV6-5; DNA: TGTGCCAGCAGGCTCGGGCGGGGGGGATCCTACGAGCAGTACTTC; CDR3: CASRLGRGGSYEQYF
size: .; J: TRBJ2-7; D: .; length: 12; V: TRBV27; DNA: TGTGCCAGCAGTCAAGGAGACTACGAGCAGTACTTC; CDR3: CASSQGDYEQYF
size: .; J: TRBJ1-5; D: .; length: 15; V: TRBV6-5; DNA: TGTGCCAGCACCGCGCCCGAGCGGGGACTTCAGCCCCAGCATTTT; CDR3: CASTAPERGLQPQHF
size: .; J: TRBJ2-1; D: TRBD2; length: 13; V: TRBV15; DNA: TGTGCCACCAGCAGAGATCGGACTAGCCTCCAGTTCTTC; CDR3: CATSRDRTSLQFF
size: .; J: TRBJ1-2; D: TRBD1; length: 16; V: TRBV10-2; DNA: TGCGCCAGCAGTGATCCTCCCTCGGACAGGGGCTATGGCTACACCTTC; CDR3: CASSDPPSDRGYGYTF
size: few; J: TRBJ2-1; D: TRBD2; length: 15; V: TRBV6-4; DNA: TGTGCCAGCAGTATAACTAGCGGGAGAGGTGATGAGCAGTTCTTC; CDR3: CASSITSGRGDEQFF
size: .; J: TRBJ1-5; D: .; length: 14; V: TRBV28; DNA: TGTGCCAGCAGGGGATGGGGGGGCGGTCAGCCCCAGCATTTT; CDR3: CASRGWGGGQPQHF
size: .; J: TRBJ1-2; D: .; length: 13; V: TRBV5-4; DNA: TGTGCCAGCAGCTTGGTCCGAGACTATGGCTACACCTTC; CDR3: CASSLVRDYGYTF
size: .; J: TRBJ2-2; D: TRBD2; length: 15; V: TRBV5-4; DNA: TGTGCCAGCAGCCTGGGCGGGGGGAACACCGGGGAGCTGTTTTTT; CDR3: CASSLGGGNTGELFF
size: .; J: TRBJ1-3; D: .; length: 17; V: TRBV4-2; DNA: TGTGCCAGCAGCCAAGATCCGAGGCCGGCGGCTGGAAACACCATATATTTT; CDR3: CASSQDPRPAAGNTIYF
size: .; J: TRBJ1-4; D: .; length: 16; V: TRBV5-8; DNA: TGTGCCAGCAGCTTGGATGGGAGTACAACTAATGAAAAACTGTTTTTT; CDR3: CASSLDGSTTNEKLFF
size: many; J: TRBJ1-2; D: TRBD1; length: 12; V: TRBV6-5; DNA: TGTGCCAGCACACAGGGGGCTAGTGGCTACACCTTC; CDR3: CASTQGASGYTF
size: .; J: TRBJ2-1; D: .; length: 13; V: TRBV18; DNA: TGTGCCAGCTCATTTGGTAGCTCTAATGAGCAGTTCTTC; CDR3: CASSFGSSNEQFF
size: .; J: TRBJ1-1; D: .; length: 15; V: TRBV6-2/TRBV6-3; DNA: TGTGCCAGCAGTCTCCCTCGGTCCGGGAGTGTGGAAGCTTTCTTT; CDR3: CASSLPRSGSVEAFF
size: medium-sized; J: TRBJ2-5; D: TRBD2; length: 16; V: TRBV4-2; DNA: TGTGCCAGCAGCCAAACCGGGACTAGCGGGGCGGAGACCCAGTACTTC; CDR3: CASSQTGTSGAETQYF
size: .; J: TRBJ2-1; D: TRBD2; length: 15; V: TRBV28; DNA: TGTGCCAGCGCAAGGACTAGCGGGACCCTACTCGAGCAGTTCTTC; CDR3: CASARTSGTLLEQFF
size: few; J: TRBJ2-3; D: .; length: 15; V: TRBV2; DNA: TGTGCCAGCAGTGAAGGGAGGTTTAGGACAGATACGCAGTATTTT; CDR3: CASSEGRFRTDTQYF
size: .; J: TRBJ1-4; D: .; length: 14; V: TRBV5-1; DNA: TGCGCCAGCAGCATTAGTGGGGGCGATGAAAAACTGTTTTTT; CDR3: CASSISGGDEKLFF
size: .; J: TRBJ2-3; D: .; length: 14; V: TRBV28; DNA: TGTGCCAGCAGTTTAGGAGGCTACACAGATACGCAGTATTTT; CDR3: CASSLGGYTDTQYF
size: .; J: TRBJ2-2; D: TRBD2; length: 17; V: TRBV7-2; DNA: TGTGCCAGCAGCCCACCGCCCGCGGGGGGGAGCACCGGGGAGCTGTTTTTT; CDR3: CASSPPPAGGSTGELFF
size: .; J: TRBJ2-1; D: TRBD2; length: 17; V: TRBV9; DNA: TGTGCCAGCAGCGTATCCGCCGGGACTAGCGGACAGGGTGAGCAGTTCTTC; CDR3: CASSVSAGTSGQGEQFF
size: .; J: TRBJ2-3; D: TRBD2; length: 18; V: TRBV6-2/TRBV6-3; DNA: TGTGCCAGCAGTTACCGCCCCGTGCGGGGGGGACGCACAGATACGCAGTATTTT; CDR3: CASSYRPVRGGRTDTQYF
size: .; J: TRBJ1-2; D: .; length: 15; V: TRBV5-6; DNA: TGTGCCAGCAGCTTGTCCGGCGGGGCTAACTATGGCTACACCTTC; CDR3: CASSLSGGANYGYTF
size: once; J: TRBJ1-6; D: .; length: 15; V: TRBV4-3; DNA: TGCGCCAGCAGCCAAGGTAGTCGGGGAGATTCACCCCTCCACTTT; CDR3: CASSQGSRGDSPLHF
size: .; J: TRBJ1-2; D: .; length: 14; V: TRBV5-1; DNA: TGCGCCAGCAGCTTGGACATACCTAACTATGGCTACACCTTC; CDR3: CASSLDIPNYGYTF
size: .; J: TRBJ2-7; D: TRBD1; length: 13; V: TRBV28; DNA: TGTGCCAGCAGTTTTTCGGACAGGGTCGAGCAGTACTTC; CDR3: CASSFSDRVEQYF
size: .; J: TRBJ2-5; D: .; length: 14; V: TRBV7-2; DNA: TGTGCCAGCAGTATGAGGGGGGGCCTAGAGACCCAGTACTTC; CDR3: CASSMRGGLETQYF
size: few; J: TRBJ1-1; D: .; length: 13; V: TRBV7-3; DNA: TGTGCCAGCAGTTTTAAGGGGGGGACTGAAGCTTTCTTT; CDR3: CASSFKGGTEAFF
size: .; J: TRBJ1-4; D: .; length: 16; V: TRBV19; DNA: TGTGCCAGTAGTTCCCTAAAGGCAGGAACTAATGAAAAACTGTTTTTT; CDR3: CASSSLKAGTNEKLFF
size: .; J: TRBJ2-1; D: .; length: 14; V: TRBV6-5; DNA: TGTGCCAGCAGTTACAGGGGAACCTACAATGAGCAGTTCTTC; CDR3: CASSYRGTYNEQFF